This T cell receptor beta chain was sequenced for a study of blood T cell repertoires in COVID-19. Study background: Samples taken during acute and convalescent COVID-19 were collected in the United States, Italy and Spain. T cells, B-cell-depleted T cells, or PBMCs provided the cDNA or gDNA that served as material.

Methods used by the authors: Reference gene primer amplification yielded estimated nucleated cell counts. TCRdb's copy holds only in-frame clones and misses some; the assay was immunoSEQ multiplex PCR. The DNA gave D and trimming, while V, J and clone size come from that table. The table includes around 130,000 clones, less than 90% detected once. The sequencing input was peripheral blood. The clonotype was recovered from a man aged 55-75 years with acute or convalescent COVID-19.

CDR3 DNA sequence: TGTGCCAGCAGTTTTCGGGTGAACGGTTTCTACGAGCAGTACTTC. Its protein product is CASSFRVNGFYEQYF. V is TRBV27 and J is TRBJ2-7; D not certain. The CDR3 consists of 15 residues. The V gene lost 3 bases and the J gene lost 3 bases, with 15 bases spanning the gap. CDR1 MNHEY and CDR2 SMNVEV come from the germline V gene (reference sequence).